The present T cell receptor (beta chain) was sequenced within a study of T-cell memory formation after mild COVID-19. Findings and caveats of the study: While clones contracting from day 15 to 85 were balanced between CD4 and CD8, later expanders leaned CD4+.

Trimming left V 8 bases short and J 3 bases short, with 11 bases between. Germline CDR1 reads MNHEY; CDR2 reads SVGEGT. This CDR3 contains 12 residues. TCRdb recomputed calls from the 5' RACE reads with MiXCR, one row per CDR3 protein. The sample contains around 110,000 distinct CDR3 sequences, around 15% of which appear only once. About this clonotype: Its antigen is currently unknown.

Sample: PBMCs or a T cell subset sorted from them (not recorded which). The receptor was isolated from a man younger than 35 who had mild COVID-19 (a few samples of this study predate the infection). Cell type and time point are not known. The chain carries TRBV6-2 or TRBV6-3 and TRBJ2-7; D unclear. The CDR3 bases are TGTGCCAGCTCCCGGGCCGACTACGAGCAGTACTTC. This codes for CASSRADYEQYF.